This TCR beta chain came from a study of T cell repertoires in cytomegalovirus infection. TCRdb recomputed calls from the reads with MiXCR, one row per CDR3 protein. This sample has roughly 140,000 distinct CDR3 sequences; around a quarter occur once, and the top ten carry 11%. The CDR3 has 10 amino acids. CDR1 is SQVTM and CDR2 is ANQGSEA in the germline V gene. The trim removed 7 bases at V and 11 bases at J, leaving 3 bases unmatched. The table lists this clonotype with a few counts. Material: PBMCs. The origin of this receptor is a human donor in good health (CMV status not recorded). Some clones in this sample may be carry-over from other donors' samples. This chain connects TRBV29-1 to TRBJ2-4; TRBD1 matches 9 bases. CDR3 coding DNA: TGCAGCGGGGGACAGGGCCTTCAGTACTTC. Its translation is CSGGQGLQYF.